This record concerns one T cell receptor (beta chain) sequence. This record belongs to a study of OX40 agonist ivuxolimab in advanced cancers. Study information: Each patient was given ivuxolimab into a vein every 2 weeks, at 0.01 to 10 mg/kg.

This CDR3 has 15 amino acids. V lost 2 bases and J lost 2; bases outside the gene matches: 2. Germline V lookup: CDR1 SGHDT, CDR2 YYEEEE. Method: immunoSEQ multiplex PCR; TCRdb's copy keeps in-frame clones and lacks some. The repertoire includes 90,000 or so clones, roughly 91% of them detected once, and approximately 2.5% sits in the top ten. The sequencing used CD4+ or CD8+ T cells sorted from blood, collected in a trial of the OX40 agonist ivuxolimab. The TCR was taken from an adult with an advanced solid tumor such as melanoma, head and neck, liver or kidney cancer. The chain joins TRBV5-6 to TRBJ2-1; TRBD2 aligns across 9 bases. CDR3 region: CASSLRLAAYNEQFF. The CDR3 coding sequence is TGTGCCAGCAGCTTAAGACTAGCGGCCTACAATGAGCAGTTCTTC. The full variable domain, with the rest looked up from reference TRBV5-6 and TRBJ2-1, is DAGVTQSPTHLIKTRGQQVTLRCSPKSGHDTVSWYQQALGQGPQFIFQYYEEEERQRGNFPDRFSGHQFPNYSSELNVNALLLGDSALYLCASSLRLAAYNEQFFGPGTRLTVL.